This T cell receptor (beta chain) was captured by sequencing in a study of early T cells in non-severe SARS-CoV-2 infection. Study-wide background: Unsorted whole-blood RNA was sequenced in bulk, leaving chains unpaired.

Broader study findings: Anti-spike CD8 responses were favored by VDJdb matching, which missed private and CD4 specificities.

CDR3 size: 14 residues. The V and J ends lost 3 bases and 4 bases respectively, with 10 bases between them. Germline CDR1 DFQATT, CDR2 SNEGSKA (reference sequence). Remarks on this clonotype: Its specificity is unknown.

Unique molecular identifiers tagged individual cDNA molecules. TCRdb re-derived calls from the 5' RACE reads in MiXCR, one entry per CDR3 protein. The sample includes more than 75,000 distinct CDR3 sequences, approximately 14% of them seen just once. The specimen was whole blood. The chain employs TRBV20-1 and TRBJ1-6, with D uncertain. This clonotype originated in an adult who was a healthcare worker with PCR-confirmed SARS-CoV-2 infection or an uninfected control (not recorded which). The CDR3 spells CSASSPPYNSPLHF. The CDR3, as DNA: TGCAGTGCTAGTTCCCCGCCGTATAATTCACCCCTCCACTTT.